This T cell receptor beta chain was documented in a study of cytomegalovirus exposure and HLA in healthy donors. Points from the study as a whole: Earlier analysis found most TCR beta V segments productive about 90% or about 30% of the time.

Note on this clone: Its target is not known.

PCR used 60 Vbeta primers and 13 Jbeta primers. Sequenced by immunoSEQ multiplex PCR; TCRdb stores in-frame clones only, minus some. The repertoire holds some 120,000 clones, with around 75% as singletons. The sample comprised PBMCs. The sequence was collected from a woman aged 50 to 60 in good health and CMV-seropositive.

The CDR3 sequence: CASSQDQQGMGSYNSPLHF. The CDR3 DNA reads as TGTGCCAGCAGCCAAGATCAACAGGGAATGGGCTCCTATAATTCACCCCTCCACTTT. This sequence joins TRBV4-2 and TRBJ1-6, with a weak D call TRBD1 (6 bases). V dropped 0 bases and J dropped 0 bases, with 15 bases sitting between them. Germline lookup yields CDR1 LGHNA and CDR2 YNFKEQ. The CDR3 length is 19 residues.